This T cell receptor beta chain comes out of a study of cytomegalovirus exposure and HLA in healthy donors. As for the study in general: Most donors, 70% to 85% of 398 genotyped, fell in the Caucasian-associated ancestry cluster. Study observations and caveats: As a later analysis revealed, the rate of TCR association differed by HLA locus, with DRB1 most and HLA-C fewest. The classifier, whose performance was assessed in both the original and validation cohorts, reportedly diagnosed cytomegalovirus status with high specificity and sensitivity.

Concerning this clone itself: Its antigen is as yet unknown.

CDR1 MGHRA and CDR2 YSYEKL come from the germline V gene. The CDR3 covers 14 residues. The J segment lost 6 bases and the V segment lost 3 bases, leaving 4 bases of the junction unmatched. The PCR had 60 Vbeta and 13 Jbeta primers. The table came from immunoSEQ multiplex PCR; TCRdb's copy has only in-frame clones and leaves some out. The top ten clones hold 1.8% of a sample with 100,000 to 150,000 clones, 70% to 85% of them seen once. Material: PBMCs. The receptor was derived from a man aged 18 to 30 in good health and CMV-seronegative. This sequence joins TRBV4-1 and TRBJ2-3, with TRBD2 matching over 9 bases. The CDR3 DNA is TGCGCCAGCAGCCACCCAGGGACTAGCGATACGCAGTATTTT. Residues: CASSHPGTSDTQYF.